This T cell receptor (beta chain) was recovered during a study of monozygotic twins with inflammatory bowel disease. With the 5' RACE reads reprocessed, TCRdb shows one record per CDR3 protein and no DNA. The sample data list 400,000 to 500,000 distinct CDR3 sequences. In germline, CDR1 is DFQATT, CDR2 SNEGSKA (reference sequence). This CDR3 contains 17 residues. Details on this clonotype: The antigen is undetermined.

Overall study results and limits: Subtypes among T cells remained indistinguishable. IBD patients had lower TCRbeta diversity (inverse Simpson) than healthy co-twins. Between concordant and discordant twins, repertoire similarity failed to differ, a result that limited power may explain.

V and J are TRBV20-1 and TRBJ2-3; TCRdb's assignment of TRBD2 cannot be checked, as there is no DNA. The TCR originated in a human donor with ulcerative colitis or Crohn's disease, or a healthy co-twin of an affected twin (not recorded which). What was sequenced was blood. The CDR3 here is CSARDYLGGDGADTQYF.